This T cell receptor beta chain was recovered during a study of post-analysis software for immune sequencing data. At the level of the study: Patients with relapsing-remitting, secondary progressive and progressive-relapsing multiple sclerosis courses were all represented.

This CDR3 has 15 amino acids. From germline, CDR1 is SGHVS and CDR2 FNYEAQ. Trimming took 1 base from V and 14 from J, leaving 21 bases between them. Turning to this clonotype: Its antigen is as yet unknown.

Study results and limitations: Comparison with controls showed significantly lower normalized Chao1 diversity in multiple sclerosis patients. Four or five TRBV segments were significantly more frequent in patients than in controls. TRBV5-6, TRBV5-1 and TRBV20-1 were among these segments.

Built from TCR beta cDNA, the libraries had unique molecular identifiers in them. Researchers reported 400,000 to 600,000 cDNA molecules coming from roughly 1 to 10 million T cells. In TCRdb, the PCR reads were re-called with MiXCR into one record per CDR3 protein. The sample lists some 700,000 distinct CDR3 sequences, approximately 60% occurring once. The rearrangement links TRBV7-6 to TRBJ2-1; a possible D gene is TRBD1 (6 bases). This sequence originates from a girl aged 2-10 years with multiple sclerosis. Sequencing was performed on blood. CDR3 bases: TGTGCCAGCAGCTTAGGAGCATACAGGGTAGGGTCGAAGTTCTTC. Amino acid sequence: CASSLGAYRVGSKFF. The full variable domain, rest sourced from reference TRBV7-6 and TRBJ2-1, is GAGVSQSPRYKVTKRGQDVALRCDPISGHVSLYWYRQALGQGPEFLTYFNYEAQQDKSGLPNDRFSAERPEGSISTLTIQRTEQRDSAMYRCASSLGAYRVGSKFFGPGTRLTVL.